The T cell receptor (beta chain) under discussion was sequenced for a study of blood T cells in healthy people across ages. Together with a sample-barcoded 5' primer, a J-beta primer mix was included in a second PCR lasting about 6 to 11 cycles. TCRdb redid the calling of the 5' RACE reads with MiXCR, one entry per CDR3 protein. The sample holds hundreds of thousands of distinct CDR3 sequences, 25% to 35% seen once. V dropped 6 bases and J dropped 6; count of bases not matched to a gene: 5. There are 13 residues in the CDR3. This clonotype was picked up many times. This TCR was sampled from a woman aged 80 or over in good health. V usage is TRBV12-3 or TRBV12-4 and J usage is TRBJ2-3, with TRBD1 identical over 8 bases. The source material was blood. CDR3 region: CASSRDRLDTQYF. Here the CDR3 DNA reads TGTGCCAGCAGCAGGGACAGGCTGGATACGCAGTATTTT.